This entry lists 22 T cell receptor beta chains sequenced from one sample in a study of beta chain features in type 1 diabetes. These TCRs' antigens remain unknown. Study conclusions and caveats: All four CD4+ subsets from Type 1 diabetes patients carried moderately but significantly shorter TCRB CDR3s.

The sequenced template was cDNA made from the entire isolated RNA. Method: immunoSEQ multiplex PCR; TCRdb's copy keeps in-frame clones and lacks some. Here the sample spans 250,000 to 300,000 clones, roughly 24% being singletons. The specimen sequenced was naive CD4+ T cells from blood. The receptor set was obtained from a woman aged 30 to 39 with type 1 diabetes.

This clone was detected only a few times. The chain is built from TRBV19 and TRBJ2-6; 7 bases agree with TRBD1. Germline CDR1 and CDR2: LNHDA and SQIVND (reference sequence). The CDR3 runs 14 residues. V was clipped by 8 bases and J by 1 base; unmatched bases: 2. The CDR3 is CASYRGSGANVLTF. CDR3 coding DNA: TGTGCCAGTTACAGGGGTTCTGGGGCCAACGTCCTGACTTTC. Full variable domain (remainder filled in from reference TRBV19 and TRBJ2-6): DGGITQSPKYLFRKEGQNVTLSCEQNLNHDAMYWYRQDPGQGLRLIYYSQIVNDFQKGDIAEGYSVSREKKESFPLTVTSAQKNPTAFYLCASYRGSGANVLTFGAGSRLTVL.

This clone was found a few times. The chain carries TRBV4-2 and TRBJ1-2; 7 bases agree with TRBD1. After removal of 1 base from V and 0 bases from J, the junction contained 2 bases not matched to a gene. Germline CDR1 LGHNA, CDR2 YNFKEQ. The CDR3 runs to 15 residues. CDR3 protein: CASSQGDRPNYGYTF. The CDR3 DNA sequence: TGTGCCAGCAGCCAAGGGGACAGACCTAACTATGGCTACACCTTC.

This sequence joins TRBV29-1 and TRBJ2-5, with D possibly TRBD2 on 6 matching bases. V lost 0 bases, J lost 4 bases, and 12 bases lay in between. The CDR3 loop spans 14 amino acids. The germline CDR1 and CDR2 sequences are SQVTM and ANQGSEA. The CDR3 DNA is TGCAGCGTTGAAGATCGTGTAGCGGCAGAGACCCAGTACTTC. Translation gives CSVEDRVAAETQYF.

Of note for this clone: At one end the junction does not follow the germline gene, possibly because of a read error. CDR3 in DNA: TGTGCCAGCGGTTTAACAGATCAGCCCCAGCATTTT. Its protein is CASGLTDQPQHF. V usage is TRBV27 and J usage is TRBJ1-5; D uncertain. The CDR3 extends over 12 amino acids. Looked up from germline, CDR1 is MNHEY and CDR2 is SMNVEV (reference sequence).

This chain connects TRBV5-1 to TRBJ2-5, with D unresolved. Germline V gene lookup returns CDR1 SGHRS and CDR2 YFSETQ. V dropped 0 bases and J dropped 1 base, with 10 bases sitting between them. This CDR3 is 15 amino acids long. Written as DNA, the CDR3 is TGCGCCAGCAGCTTGGCCAGTTCATTCCAAGAGACCCAGTACTTC. Translation gives CASSLASSFQETQYF.

This rearrangement joins TRBV30 to TRBJ1-5, with D perhaps matching TRBD1 (5 bases). The germline gives CDR1 GTSNPN, CDR2 SVGIG (reference sequence). The CDR3 is made up of 15 amino acids. Trimming removed 3 bases from V and 4 bases from J, with 16 bases in between. CDR3: CAWSAGVLINQPQHF. The CDR3 nucleotides read TGTGCCTGGAGCGCGGGGGTTCTGATTAATCAGCCCCAGCATTTT.

This clone was observed a handful of times. The chain couples TRBV27 to TRBJ1-1; the D is unclear. Germline-derived CDR1 and CDR2 are MNHEY and SMNVEV (reference sequence). The CDR3 has 11 amino acids. Trimming took 5 bases from V and 11 from J, leaving 12 bases between them. CDR3 residues: CASSLGRQAFF. CDR3 DNA sequence: TGTGCCAGCAGTCTGGGCCGGCAGGCTTTCTTT.

This rearrangement joins TRBV30 to TRBJ2-4; D remains ambiguous. Per the germline V gene, CDR1 is GTSNPN and CDR2 is SVGIG (reference sequence). V was clipped by 1 base and J by 4 bases, with 8 bases between them. CDR3 size: 13 residues. CDR3 region: CAWSGWQKNIQYF. The CDR3 DNA reads TGTGCCTGGAGTGGGTGGCAAAAAAACATTCAGTACTTC.

The chain is built from TRBV29-1 and TRBJ2-7; 10 bases are a match to TRBD2. Unmatched junction bases numbered 4, after V lost 7 bases and J lost 4 bases. The CDR3 has 12 amino acids. The germline gives CDR1 SQVTM, CDR2 ANQGSEA. The CDR3 here is CSGRTSGYEQYF. In DNA, the CDR3 is TGCAGCGGGCGGACTAGCGGTTACGAGCAGTACTTC.

V and J are TRBV19 and TRBJ2-7, with 10 bases aligning to TRBD1. Germline V gene lookup returns CDR1 LNHDA and CDR2 SQIVND (reference sequence). The ends lost 5 bases at V and 0 bases at J; junction bases unmatched: 7. The CDR3 contains 16 residues. This chain's CDR3 is CASSPGTGESSYEQYF. The CDR3 region has the DNA TGTGCCAGTAGTCCCGGGACAGGGGAGAGCTCCTACGAGCAGTACTTC.

V gene TRBV30 combines with J gene TRBJ2-5; D is perhaps TRBD2 (5 bases). Germline V lookup: CDR1 GTSNPN, CDR2 SVGIG (reference sequence). The CDR3 totals 13 residues. Trimming took 4 bases from V and 2 from J, leaving 11 bases between them. The CDR3 protein is CAWTLGGQETQYF. The DNA of the CDR3 is TGTGCCTGGACTCTAGGCGGGCAAGAGACCCAGTACTTC.

This clone was picked up a small number of times. CDR3 in amino acids: CSGVAGDYEQYF. The CDR3 DNA reads as TGCAGCGGGGTAGCGGGAGACTACGAGCAGTACTTC. This rearrangement joins TRBV29-1 to TRBJ2-7, with TRBD2 matching over 9 bases. V was clipped by 7 bases and J by 3 bases; unmatched bases: 4. The CDR3 has 12 amino acids. Germline values: CDR1 SQVTM, CDR2 ANQGSEA.

The chain uses TRBV5-1 and TRBJ2-7, with TRBD2 matching 9 bases. Germline CDR1 and CDR2: SGHRS and YFSETQ. CDR3 length: 16 residues. V trimming: 4 bases; J trimming: 5 bases; junction bases outside the gene matches: 13. CDR3 in amino acids: CASSTGLAGEVDEQYF. Written as DNA, the CDR3 is TGCGCCAGCAGCACGGGATTAGCGGGAGAGGTCGACGAGCAGTACTTC. The whole variable domain, remainder taken from reference TRBV5-1 and TRBJ2-7, is KAGVTQTPRYLIKTRGQQVTLSCSPISGHRSVSWYQQTPGQGLQFLFEYFSETQRNKGNFPGRFSGRQFSNSRSEMNVSTLELGDSALYLCASSTGLAGEVDEQYFGPGTRLTVT.

This clone was detected a few times. The chain uses TRBV7-2 and TRBJ2-3; 9 positions agree with TRBD2. The CDR3 sequence is 17 residues long. Germline trimming cut 5 bases from V and 0 bases from J; bases unmatched to any gene: 9. Germline lookup yields CDR1 SGHTA and CDR2 FQGNSA. Written as DNA, the CDR3 is TGTGCCAGCAGCCAACAGCTAGCGGGACCTAGCACAGATACGCAGTATTTT. Protein: CASSQQLAGPSTDTQYF.

This clone was picked up a small number of times. This chain joins TRBV30 and TRBJ2-1, with 7 nucleotides matching TRBD2. The CDR3 covers 14 residues. Germline V gene sequence: CDR1 GTSNPN, CDR2 SVGIG (reference sequence). The ends lost 0 bases at V and 7 bases at J; junction bases unmatched: 6. The CDR3 sequence: CAWSVGGFSNEQFF. The CDR3 DNA reads as TGTGCCTGGAGTGTGGGAGGGTTCTCTAATGAGCAGTTCTTC.

The CDR3 is CAWSVPGLAGGLSSYNEQFF. The CDR3 DNA is TGTGCCTGGAGTGTACCTGGGCTAGCGGGAGGACTCAGCTCCTACAATGAGCAGTTCTTC. V is TRBV30 and J is TRBJ2-1; 11 bases are a match to TRBD2. This CDR3 comprises 20 residues. J lost 0 bases, V lost 0 bases, and 13 bases had no gene match. Germline CDR1 GTSNPN, CDR2 SVGIG (reference sequence). Based on the CDR3 plus reference TRBV30 and TRBJ2-1, the full variable domain is SQTIHQWPATLVQPVGSPLSLECTVEGTSNPNLYWYRQAAGRGLQLLFYSVGIGQISSEVPQNLSASRPQDRQFILSSKKLLLSDSGFYLCAWSVPGLAGGLSSYNEQFFGPGTRLTVL.

As DNA, the CDR3 is TGTGCCAGCAGCGAGGGACTAGCGGGAGGTGAGCAGTTCTTC. Protein product: CASSEGLAGGEQFF. The V gene is TRBV9, the J gene TRBJ2-1; 15 bases fit TRBD2. The germline V gene has CDR1 SGDLS and CDR2 YYNGEE. This CDR3 is 14 amino acids long. V was clipped by 3 bases and J by 9 bases; unmatched bases: 1.

This clone was observed a few times. The chain has TRBV6-6 and TRBJ2-7; no reliable D call. Trimming cost V 6 bases and J 2 bases, with 8 bases left between them. The CDR3 loop spans 12 amino acids. Germline V gene lookup returns CDR1 MNHNY and CDR2 SVGAGI (reference sequence). CDR3 nucleotide sequence: TGTGCCAGCAGCCTCGACACCTACGAGCAGTACTTC. Residues: CASSLDTYEQYF.

In its sample, this clone was seen a few times. V usage is TRBV30 and J usage is TRBJ2-3; possible D gene TRBD1, 5 bases. Trimming removed 0 bases from V and 5 bases from J, with 6 bases in between. This CDR3 spans 12 amino acids. Germline CDR1 and CDR2: GTSNPN and SVGIG (reference sequence). The CDR3 protein is CAWSVQEDTQYF. The DNA for the CDR3 is TGTGCCTGGAGTGTACAGGAAGATACGCAGTATTTT.

This clone showed up just once. The chain is built from TRBV19 and TRBJ2-1; no reliable D call. CDR1 LNHDA and CDR2 SQIVND come from the germline V gene (reference sequence). V was pared by 6 bases and J by 8 bases, with 14 bases between. The CDR3 is made up of 13 amino acids. The CDR3 protein is CASRPTGVDEQFF. In nucleotides, the CDR3 is TGTGCCAGTAGACCGACTGGAGTAGATGAGCAGTTCTTC.

V is TRBV4-1 and J is TRBJ2-3, with D tentatively TRBD2 (6 bases). There are 17 residues in the CDR3. V was cut by 3 bases and J by 3 bases, with 19 bases left in between. CDR1 and CDR2 from the germline V gene are MGHRA and YSYEKL. The CDR3 DNA is TGCGCCAGCAGCCAGGCCAGCGGAGGGACGATGACAGATACGCAGTATTTT. This encodes CASSQASGGTMTDTQYF.

J is TRBJ2-7 and V is TRBV7-6, with 7 bases that match TRBD2. The V gene end was trimmed by 1 base and the J gene end by 2 bases; junction bases not matched to a gene: 8. CDR1 and CDR2 (germline): SGHVS, FNYEAQ. This CDR3 has 16 residues. The CDR3 loop is CASSLGLAETPYEQYF. The CDR3 DNA reads TGTGCCAGCAGCTTAGGGCTAGCGGAGACACCCTACGAGCAGTACTTC.